The clone carrying this TCR beta chain was counted only a few times. This sample was included in a study of cytotoxic CD8 clonotypes in ibrutinib-treated CLL. Profiled with immunoSEQ multiplex PCR; TCRdb holds only in-frame clones, not every one. Here the sample spans a few hundred thousand clones, about 80% being singletons. The CDR3 has 15 amino acids. The V and J ends lost 5 bases and 4 bases, in that order; junction bases with no gene match: 7. Germline-derived CDR1 and CDR2 are LGHNT and FRNRAP. The material sequenced was PBMCs, taken before ibrutinib treatment. The genes are TRBV12-5 and TRBJ2-2; 7 nucleotides match TRBD2. This TCR derives from a human donor with chronic lymphocytic leukemia. The CDR3 coding sequence is TGTGCTAGTGGTGTGGGACTACCACTCACCGGGGAGCTGTTTTTT. Encoded protein: CASGVGLPLTGELFF.